The text below deals with one TCR beta chain. Its antigen is currently unknown. TCRdb's copy holds only in-frame clones and misses some; the assay was immunoSEQ multiplex PCR. This table holds 90,000 to 110,000 clones, about 90% found once. The data stem from a study of siplizumab effects on memory and regulatory T cells. Whole-study results and caveats: Whether the proliferating Tregs (from siplizumab cultures) were suppressive was not confirmed.

This CDR3 contains 17 residues. CDR1 is SGHTA, CDR2 FQGNSA, per germline. The V end lost 2 bases, the J end lost 4 bases, and 18 bases lay between the germline ends. The chain is built from TRBV7-2 and TRBJ1-3; maybe TRBD1 (6 bases). The TCR comes from a human donor in good health. Material for sequencing was Tregs sorted from blood. The CDR3 DNA reads as TGTGCCAGCAGCTTAAATATACCAGGGGCATGGGGAAACACCATATATTTT. Translation gives CASSLNIPGAWGNTIYF.